This TCR beta chain was observed in a study of shared clonotypes between healthy human individuals. Overall study results and limits: In a few donors, approximately 5% of naive CD4 clonotypes appeared in common.

Of note for this clone: Its target is unknown.

This CDR3 has 17 residues. Replicate PCRs for sorted subsets used 200 to 250 ng DNA; this equaled 25,000 to 30,000 T cell genomes. Source study methods: There were no quality scores in the junction-only immunoSEQ sequences, so filtering differed. Assay: immunoSEQ multiplex PCR; the TCRdb copy retains only in-frame clones and omits some. Clone size and the V and J calls come from that table; the DNA yielded D and trimming. The table records some 2.4 million clones, 93% of them present only once. The chain combines TRBV21-1 with TRBJ2-7; the D call of TRBD1 is as the table states it, not checked on the DNA. TRBV21-1 is recorded as a pseudogene. The material sequenced was naive CD4+ T cells from PBMCs. The subset is: CD45RA+ positively selected. The source is a man aged 18 to 35 in good health. Some clones in this sample may be carry-over from other donors' samples. The CDR3 sequence: CASSKVAGSGGVGEQYF. CDR3 in DNA: TGTGCCAGCAGCAAAGTAGCAGGGTCCGGTGGGGTGGGTGAGCAGTACTTC.